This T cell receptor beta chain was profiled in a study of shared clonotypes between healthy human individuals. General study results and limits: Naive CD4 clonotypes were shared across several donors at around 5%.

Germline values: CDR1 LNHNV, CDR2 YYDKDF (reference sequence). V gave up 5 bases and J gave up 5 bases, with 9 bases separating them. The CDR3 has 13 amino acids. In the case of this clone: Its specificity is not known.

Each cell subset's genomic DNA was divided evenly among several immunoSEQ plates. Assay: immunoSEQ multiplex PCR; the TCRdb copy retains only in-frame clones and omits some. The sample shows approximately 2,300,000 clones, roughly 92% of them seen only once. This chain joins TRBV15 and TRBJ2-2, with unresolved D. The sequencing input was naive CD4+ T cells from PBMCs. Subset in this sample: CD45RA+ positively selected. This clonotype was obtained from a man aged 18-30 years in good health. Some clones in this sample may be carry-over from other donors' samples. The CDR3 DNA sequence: TGTGCCACCAGCGGAAAGACAACCGGGGAGCTGTTTTTT. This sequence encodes CATSGKTTGELFF. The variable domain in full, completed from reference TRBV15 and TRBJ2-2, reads DAMVIQNPRYQVTQFGKPVTLSCSQTLNHNVMYWYQQKSSQAPKLLFHYYDKDFNNEADTPDNFQSRRPNTSFCFLDIRSPGLGDTAMYLCATSGKTTGELFFGEGSRLTVL.